The present T cell receptor (beta chain) was sequenced within a study of human T cells and chemical hapten exposure. This CDR3 is 16 amino acids long. CDR1 and CDR2 from the germline V gene are SQVTM and ANQGSEA. V gave up 2 bases and J gave up 0 bases; unmatched junction bases: 7. Notes on this clonotype: Its antigen is unidentified.

Within the library, unique molecular identifiers were attached to each individual cDNA molecule. Using its own MiXCR run on the RACE reads, TCRdb lists one record per CDR3 protein. The data show 70,000 to 85,000 distinct CDR3 sequences, 8.6% seen once. Findings of the study overall: Unchanged with DPC sensitization were TCRs above 1 in 1000 frequency.

The time point is: healthy volunteer bleed at 6 weeks. Unfractionated whole blood was the source of the extracted total RNA. This rearrangement joins TRBV29-1 to TRBJ1-3; 7 positions match TRBD1. The sequence came from a male donor in good health. Some clones in this sample may be carry-over from other donors' samples. Sequenced sample: whole blood. CDR3 amino acids: CSVELVTGVSGNTIYF. The CDR3 DNA follows: TGCAGCGTTGAATTAGTCACAGGGGTCTCTGGAAACACCATATATTTT.